Shown below are 7 T cell receptor beta chains from a single sample sequenced in a study of blood T cell repertoires in COVID-19. Generated by immunoSEQ multiplex PCR, the TCRdb table keeps only in-frame clones and is missing some. The sample has 200,000 to 300,000 clones, 88% seen once; the top ten hold about 1.2%. The sequenced material came from PBMCs or T cells enriched from blood (not recorded which). The receptors here all came from a woman in her thirties or forties with acute COVID-19.

There are a few counts of this clone. The chain couples TRBV5-6 to TRBJ2-7; 10 nucleotides align to TRBD2. The CDR3 spans 14 residues. The V and J ends lost 2 bases and 7 bases, in that order; junction bases with no gene match: 6. Germline V lookup: CDR1 SGHDT, CDR2 YYEEEE. The CDR3 reads CASSLAGGPKEQYV. CDR3 DNA: TGTGCCAGCAGCTTAGCGGGAGGGCCGAAAGAGCAGTACGTC.

In nucleotides, the CDR3 is TGTGCCAGCAGCTTAGATCTTAACCAGGGGACCGGGGAGCTGTTTTTT. Protein sequence: CASSLDLNQGTGELFF. This rearrangement joins TRBV11-3 to TRBJ2-2; D might be TRBD1 (6 bases). This CDR3 comprises 16 residues. Germline V gene lookup returns CDR1 SGHNT and CDR2 YENEEA. V was cut by 0 bases and J by 5 bases, with 13 bases left in between.

J is TRBJ2-3 and V is TRBV9, with 9 bases fitting TRBD2. Per the germline V gene, CDR1 is SGDLS and CDR2 is YYNGEE. The CDR3 spans 16 residues. V shed 0 bases and J 5 bases; nucleotides not matched to a gene: 7. The CDR3 DNA reads as TGTGCCAGCAGCGTAGCAGTTAGCGGGAGTGGAGATACGCAGTATTTT. Its translation: CASSVAVSGSGDTQYF.

The V gene is TRBV7-9, the J gene TRBJ2-3; TRBD2 matches at 10 bases. This CDR3 comprises 15 residues. Trimming removed 5 bases from V and 2 bases from J; junction bases left unmatched: 4. CDR1 and CDR2 (germline): SEHNR, FQNEAQ (reference sequence). The DNA of the CDR3 is TGTGCCAGCAGCACCGGGACTAGCGACACAGATACGCAGTATTTT. Translated: CASSTGTSDTDTQYF.

The chain recombines TRBV11-3 with TRBJ2-3; D gene uncertain. Germline lookup yields CDR1 SGHNT and CDR2 YENEEA. The CDR3 has 13 residues. The V end was cut by 1 base, the J end by 3 bases, with 5 bases between. For the CDR3, the DNA is TGTGCCAGCAGCTTAGGGCAGACAGATACGCAGTATTTT. Protein: CASSLGQTDTQYF.

This clone was observed once. The chain has TRBV27 and TRBJ2-1; perhaps TRBD2 as D (6 bases). In germline, CDR1 is MNHEY, CDR2 SMNVEV (reference sequence). Trimming pared 5 bases from V and 4 bases from J, leaving 21 bases between. The CDR3 runs to 17 residues. The chain's CDR3 is CASSPTRNSGNYNEQFF. Written as DNA, the CDR3 is TGTGCCAGCAGTCCCACCCGTAATAGCGGAAATTACAATGAGCAGTTCTTC.

This sequence joins TRBV5-1 and TRBJ2-1; TRBD1 matches 9 bases. Germline CDR1 SGHRS, CDR2 YFSETQ. With 4 bases clipped from V and 9 bases from J, the junction kept 8 bases outside the gene matches. CDR3 length: 14 amino acids. In DNA, the CDR3 is TGCGCCAGCAGCACCGGACAGGGGAGTGGTGAGCAGTTCTTC. Its protein product is CASSTGQGSGEQFF.